This is a list of T cell receptor beta chains from one sample in a study of blood T cell repertoires in COVID-19. Generated by immunoSEQ multiplex PCR, the TCRdb table keeps only in-frame clones and is missing some. This table holds 150,000 to 200,000 clones, over 80% found once. The source material was peripheral blood. All receptors derive from a middle-aged woman with COVID-19, enrolled during active disease. Each CDR3 is given with its conserved first and last residue. The order of the fields is D gene, J gene, V gene, clone size, CDR3 DNA, CDR3 protein. D genes are given only for firm matches. The size entry is marked missing in some rows and otherwise reads once, few, many or a size class.

.,TRBJ1-1,TRBV5-5,.,TGTGCCAGCAGCTTGTCTAACACTGAAGCTTTCTTT,CASSLSNTEAFF
TRBD2,TRBJ2-1,TRBV13,.,TGTGCCAGCAGCCCGGGGACTAGCGGGAACTTCTTC,CASSPGTSGNFF
TRBD2,TRBJ2-1,TRBV7-3,.,TGTGCCAGCAGCAATGATCGGGCTAGCGGGAGGGATGAGCAGTTCTTC,CASSNDRASGRDEQFF
.,TRBJ2-7,TRBV20-1,once,TGCAGTGCTGGACAGTACGAGCAGTACTTC,CSAGQYEQYF
.,TRBJ2-2,TRBV5-1,.,TGCGCCAGCAGCCACAGGGAGTCCGGGGAGCTGTTTTTT,CASSHRESGELFF
.,TRBJ1-5,TRBV6-5,.,TGTGCCAGCAGTAGCTGGAGGGGCCAGCCCCAGCATTTT,CASSSWRGQPQHF
TRBD1,TRBJ1-2,TRBV29-1,.,TGCAGCGTCGGACAGGGGGCCGATGGCTACACCTTC,CSVGQGADGYTF
.,TRBJ1-1,TRBV29-1,once,TGCAGCGTTGAGAACGGGGGTAATACTGAAGCTTTCTTT,CSVENGGNTEAFF
.,TRBJ2-3,TRBV6-1,.,TGTGCCAGCAGTGCAGCACGAGGTCCCACAGATACGCAGTATTTT,CASSAARGPTDTQYF
TRBD1,TRBJ1-6,TRBV27,few,TGTGCCAGCACCAACCTATGGGACAGGGAATCGACCTCCTATAATTCACCCCTCCACTTT,CASTNLWDRESTSYNSPLHF
.,TRBJ2-1,TRBV5-1,.,TGCGCCAGCAGCTTGAAGGCGGTTGTGGGTTACAATGAGCAGTTCTTC,CASSLKAVVGYNEQFF
.,TRBJ1-1,TRBV10-3,.,TGTGCCGCGGGGTCGACCTTTGGGACTGAAGCTTTCTTT,CAAGSTFGTEAFF
TRBD1,TRBJ1-3,TRBV12-5,.,TGTGCTAGTGGCCAAGACAGGGGCGACACCATATATTTT,CASGQDRGDTIYF
.,TRBJ1-1,TRBV19,.,TGTGCCAGTAGTATTTGGAGAGCCACTGAAGCTTTCTTT,CASSIWRATEAFF
.,TRBJ2-1,TRBV12-3/TRBV12-4,.,TGTGCCAGCAGTTTCAGGGTCGAGCAGTTCTTC,CASSFRVEQFF
.,TRBJ1-4,TRBV5-1,.,TGCGCCAGCAGCTTGGGATATGAGGGTGAAAAACTGTTTTTT,CASSLGYEGEKLFF
.,TRBJ1-1,TRBV5-1,.,TGCGCCAGCAGCCCGTCTGCGGCCCGCAACACTGAAGCTTTCTTT,CASSPSAARNTEAFF
TRBD2,TRBJ2-2,TRBV2,few,TGTGCCAGCAGAACTAGCGGGAGATCGGACACCGGGGAGCTGTTTTTT,CASRTSGRSDTGELFF
TRBD1,TRBJ1-2,TRBV5-1,.,TGCGCCAGCAGCTCCTCGACAGGGCTGTATGGCTACACCTTC,CASSSSTGLYGYTF
TRBD2,TRBJ2-7,TRBV19,.,TGTGCCAGTAGTCCGGGACTAGCGGGTCTTACCCAGCAGTACTTC,CASSPGLAGLTQQYF
TRBD2,TRBJ2-7,TRBV7-9,once,TGTGCCAGCGGCGACCCCGTGACTAGCGGGTTCTCCTACGAGCAGTACTTC,CASGDPVTSGFSYEQYF
.,TRBJ2-7,TRBV13,.,TGTGCCAGCAGCTTCAAGGGTGGGGGCCCGGTCGAGCAGTACTTC,CASSFKGGGPVEQYF
.,TRBJ1-5,TRBV10-3,.,TGTGCCATCGCGCAAGACAATCAGCCCCAGCATTTT,CAIAQDNQPQHF